These T cell receptor beta chains were read from a single sample in a study of T cells in Graves' hyperthyroidism and ophthalmopathy. TCRdb called the multiplex PCR reads again in MiXCR, with one record for every CDR3 protein. The repertoire has hundreds of thousands of distinct CDR3 sequences, 38% of them found once; the top ten carry 7% to 10%. The sequenced material came from blood. These receptors were taken from a man between 18 and 29 years old with Graves' hyperthyroidism. The CDR3 runs from the conserved cysteine through the conserved F or W. The order of the fields is D gene, clone size, V gene, CDR3 length, J gene, CDR3 DNA, CDR3 protein. The D gene is left open where the match is weak. The size of a clone is reported for some rows only, either as once, few or many, or as a class for expanded clones.

TRBD1	NA	TRBV19	13	TRBJ1-2	TGTGCCAGTCGTGGGACAGTCAACTATGGCTACACCTTC	CASRGTVNYGYTF
NA	NA	TRBV7-6	14	TRBJ2-5	TGTGCCAGCAGCCTTTGGGCAGTAGGAGAGACCCAGTACTTC	CASSLWAVGETQYF
NA	many	TRBV20-1	11	TRBJ2-7	TGCAGTGCTAGAGAGTACTACGAGCAGTACTTC	CSAREYYEQYF
TRBD2	few	TRBV20-1	17	TRBJ2-7	TGCAGTGCTAGAGATCGGACTAGCGGGAGATTGGGTGAGGAGCAGTACTTC	CSARDRTSGRLGEEQYF
NA	few	TRBV6-5	16	TRBJ1-5	TGTGCCAGCAGTTACTCCCAGGGACAACACAATCAGCCCCAGCATTTT	CASSYSQGQHNQPQHF
TRBD1	many	TRBV7-8	16	TRBJ1-4	TGTGCCAGCAGCTTCCACCCGGGACAGGGTAGTGAAAAACTGTTTTTT	CASSFHPGQGSEKLFF
NA	NA	TRBV5-8	16	TRBJ2-2	TGTGCCAGCAGCTTGGATCCGGGACCCTTGACCGGGGAGCTGTTTTTT	CASSLDPGPLTGELFF
TRBD1	NA	TRBV20-1	13	TRBJ1-4	TGCAGTGCTCCAGGGGGGGCTAATGAAAAACTGTTTTTT	CSAPGGANEKLFF
NA	NA	TRBV29-1	12	TRBJ2-3	TGCAGCGTTGTTCATCGCACAGATACGCAGTATTTT	CSVVHRTDTQYF
TRBD1	NA	TRBV29-1	11	TRBJ2-4	TGCAGCGTTGACAGGGGGAACATTCAGTACTTC	CSVDRGNIQYF
NA	NA	TRBV2	12	TRBJ2-3	TGTGCCGCACAGGCGAGCACAGATACGCAGTATTTT	CAAQASTDTQYF
NA	NA	TRBV7-3	14	TRBJ2-7	TGTGCCAGCAGCTTAGCCCCGGGCCCCTACGAGCAGTACTTC	CASSLAPGPYEQYF
TRBD1	few	TRBV29-1	14	TRBJ2-7	TGCAGCGTTGAGTTACCCACAGGGGCCTACGAGCAGTACTTC	CSVELPTGAYEQYF
TRBD1	NA	TRBV29-1	15	TRBJ2-2	TGCAGCGTTGATTCTGGACAGGGGGCTTCCGGGGAGCTGTTTTTT	CSVDSGQGASGELFF
NA	few	TRBV11-2	12	TRBJ2-7	TGTGCCAGCAGCTTAGCCCACTCAGAGCAGTACTTC	CASSLAHSEQYF
TRBD2	many	TRBV29-1	12	TRBJ2-7	TGCAGCGTTGGAGCGGGAGGCTACGAGCAGTACTTC	CSVGAGGYEQYF
NA	NA	TRBV10-3	16	TRBJ2-6	TGTGCCAGCAGTGAGCAAGGGCACTCTGGGGCCAACGTCCTGACTTTC	CASSEQGHSGANVLTF
TRBD2	many	TRBV7-2	15	TRBJ2-7	TGTGCCAGCAGCGCTCTAGCGGGAGGGCCCTACGAGCAGTACTTC	CASSALAGGPYEQYF
TRBD1	many	TRBV7-8	14	TRBJ2-7	TGTGCCAGCAGCTGGACAGGGGACACCTACGAGCAGTACTTC	CASSWTGDTYEQYF
NA	many	TRBV7-4	15	TRBJ1-6	TGTGCCAGCATCCCACTCACAGGGAGTAATTCACCCCTCCACTTT	CASIPLTGSNSPLHF
TRBD1	NA	TRBV2	15	TRBJ2-5	TGTGCCAGCAGTGCGGGACAGAGTAGCAATCAGCCCCAGTACTTC	CASSAGQSSNQPQYF
TRBD2	NA	TRBV7-8	16	TRBJ2-7	TGTGCCAGCAGCTTAGGGACTAGCGGGAGCTCCTACGAGCAGTACTTC	CASSLGTSGSSYEQYF
TRBD1	many	TRBV7-9	14	TRBJ2-7	TGTGCCAGCAGCTCTGGGACAGGGATCTACGAGCAGTACTTC	CASSSGTGIYEQYF
NA	many	TRBV9	14	TRBJ1-1	TGTGCCAGCAGCGTAGATGGGGACGGCACTGAAGCTTTCTTT	CASSVDGDGTEAFF
NA	NA	TRBV12-3/TRBV12-4	12	TRBJ1-1	TGTGCTAGTCCAGGACAGACCACTGAAGCTCTCTTT	CASPGQTTEALF
NA	few	TRBV12-3/TRBV12-4	16	TRBJ2-7	TGTGCCAGCAGTTTCGTTGTCGGTCGAATCACCTACGAGCAGTACTTC	CASSFVVGRITYEQYF
NA	many	TRBV2	12	TRBJ1-5	TGTGCCAGCAGTATTGACATTCAGCCCCAGCATTTT	CASSIDIQPQHF
NA	NA	TRBV7-9	13	TRBJ2-5	TGTGCCAGCGCTGCCCTAGGGGAGGAGACCCAGTACTTC	CASAALGEETQYF
TRBD2	NA	TRBV9	17	TRBJ2-7	TGTGCCAGCAGCCCCCAAGGTGGGACTAGCGTCGGATACGAGCAGTACTTC	CASSPQGGTSVGYEQYF
TRBD2	many	TRBV7-2	15	TRBJ2-7	TGTGCCAGCACCCAGGGGACTAGCGGACCCTACGAGCAGTACTTC	CASTQGTSGPYEQYF
NA	NA	TRBV10-3	13	TRBJ1-3	TGTGCCAGCAGCTACTCCACAGGAAACACCATATATTTT	CASSYSTGNTIYF
TRBD1	NA	TRBV20-1	14	TRBJ1-1	TGCAGTGCCCATCCCCGGACAGGTGGCCCTGAAGCTTTCTTT	CSAHPRTGGPEAFF
NA	many	TRBV7-6	13	TRBJ1-3	TGTGCCAGCAGCTTAAAGCGTGTGGACACCATATATTTT	CASSLKRVDTIYF
NA	few	TRBV4-1	16	TRBJ1-1	TGCGCCAGCAGCCAAGATCGTACGGTTGATGCGAATGAAGCTTTCTTT	CASSQDRTVDANEAFF
NA	NA	TRBV12-3/TRBV12-4	12	TRBJ1-1	TGTGCCAGCAGAGCAGGGTTGGCTGAAGCTTTCTTT	CASRAGLAEAFF
NA	NA	TRBV19	14	TRBJ2-7	TGTGCCAGTAGTATAGATTGGGGGCGATACGAGCAGTACTTC	CASSIDWGRYEQYF
NA	NA	TRBV2	12	TRBJ2-5	TGTGCCAGCACCCTAGGCGGTGGGACCCAGTACTTC	CASTLGGGTQYF
TRBD1	NA	TRBV9	15	TRBJ2-5	TGTGCCAGCAGCGTAGGACAGGGGGCGGGGGAGACCCAGTACTTC	CASSVGQGAGETQYF
NA	few	TRBV5-5	14	TRBJ2-2	TGTGCCAGCAGCTTGGTGCGGGTTAACGGGGAGCTGTTTTTT	CASSLVRVNGELFF
NA	NA	TRBV13	15	TRBJ2-5	TGTGCCAGCAGCGTAGGAGAGGCCCTCCAAGAGACCCAGTACTTC	CASSVGEALQETQYF
NA	many	TRBV10-3	12	TRBJ2-5	TGTGCCATCAGTGAGGGTCCAGAGACCCAGTACTTC	CAISEGPETQYF
NA	few	TRBV19	16	TRBJ1-5	TGTGCCAGTAGTATCTCGGGGCGGGGGGTGGCGTCGCCCCAGCATTTT	CASSISGRGVASPQHF
TRBD1	many	TRBV20-1	14	TRBJ1-3	TGCAGTGCCGCCGAGGGGACAGATGGAAACACCATATATTTT	CSAAEGTDGNTIYF
TRBD1	many	TRBV7-8	14	TRBJ1-5	TGTGCCAGCAGCTCGGCAGGACAGGGAACGCCCCAGCATTTT	CASSSAGQGTPQHF
NA	few	TRBV7-2	15	TRBJ1-1	TGTGCCAGCAGCTTAATCCCGGGGTGGAACACTGAAGCTTTCTTT	CASSLIPGWNTEAFF
TRBD1	NA	TRBV7-9	14	TRBJ1-6	TGTGCCAGCAGCTTAGGTGGGACAGACTCACCCCTCCACTTT	CASSLGGTDSPLHF
NA	many	TRBV19	13	TRBJ1-6	TGTGCCACCACAGTGGGCGTTGATTCACCCCTCCACTTT	CATTVGVDSPLHF
NA	NA	TRBV7-9	14	TRBJ1-1	TGTGCCAGCAGCTTTTCACCAGGTCAGGGGGAAGCTTTCTTT	CASSFSPGQGEAFF
NA	NA	TRBV11-2	14	TRBJ2-5	TGTGCCAGCAGCTTAGAAGGTCCGACGGAGACCCAGTACTTC	CASSLEGPTETQYF
NA	few	TRBV19	15	TRBJ1-1	TGTGCCAGTAGTCTAAGGGCGGGGGTCTACACTGAAGCTTTCTTT	CASSLRAGVYTEAFF
NA	NA	TRBV25-1	13	TRBJ1-1	TGTGCCAGCAGTTCTGTGGCTTACACTGAAGCTTTCTTT	CASSSVAYTEAFF
TRBD2	NA	TRBV7-9	19	TRBJ2-7	TGTGCCAGCAGCTTAGAAGGGATATCGAGGAGCGGGAGGAGGTACGAGCAGTACTTC	CASSLEGISRSGRRYEQYF
NA	many	TRBV25-1	11	TRBJ2-7	TGTGCCAGCGGACAGATTTACGAGCAGTACTTC	CASGQIYEQYF
NA	NA	TRBV2	15	TRBJ2-2	TGTGCCAGCGGGGGTATCCAGCCATTGACCGGGGAGCTGTTTTTT	CASGGIQPLTGELFF